Below are 17 T cell receptor beta chains sequenced from a single sample in a study of T cell responses to AZD1222 COVID-19 vaccine. Some clones are missing from TCRdb's copy, which holds only in-frame ones; the method was immunoSEQ multiplex PCR. The table lists fewer than 150,000 clones, 85% to 95% of them singletons. Specimen: peripheral blood, collected 28 days after the second AZD1222 dose. Receptors originate from an adult who received the AZD1222 COVID-19 vaccine.

The CDR3 protein is CASSRTTPEAFF. The CDR3 DNA is TGTGCCAGCAGTCGGACAACACCTGAAGCTTTCTTT. This sequence joins TRBV12-3 or TRBV12-4 and TRBJ1-1; TRBD1 is a possible D gene (5 bases). Deletions cut 5 bases from V and 6 bases from J, with 10 bases between. The CDR3 covers 12 residues.

J is TRBJ1-6 and V is TRBV2; tentatively, D is TRBD1 (5 bases). Germline CDR1 is SNHLY and CDR2 is FYNNEI. Trimming cost V 3 bases and J 7 bases, with 10 bases left between them. The CDR3 loop spans 14 amino acids. CDR3 amino acids: CASSEFRENSPLHF. In nucleotides, the CDR3 is TGTGCCAGCAGTGAGTTCAGGGAAAATTCACCCCTCCACTTT.

The CDR3 nucleotides are TGTGCCAGCAGCGTCACCACAGGGACTCGAGATTCACCCCTCCACTTT. Its translation: CASSVTTGTRDSPLHF. This sequence joins TRBV9 and TRBJ1-6, with D maybe TRBD1 (6 bases). The germline CDR1 and CDR2 sequences are SGDLS and YYNGEE. V was clipped by 2 bases and J by 8 bases, with 17 bases between them. The CDR3 is made up of 16 amino acids.

This rearrangement joins TRBV7-3 to TRBJ1-5, with D possibly being TRBD1 (6 bases). CDR3 length: 20 residues. Trimming left V 1 base short and J 0 bases short, with 22 bases between. Germline values: CDR1 SGHTA, CDR2 FQGTGA. This CDR3 reads CASSLSPLEGGTYSNQPQHF. For the CDR3, the DNA is TGTGCCAGCAGCTTAAGCCCTCTTGAGGGGGGCACGTATAGCAATCAGCCCCAGCATTTT. Combining the CDR3 with reference TRBV7-3 and TRBJ1-5 gives the whole variable domain GAGVSQTPSNKVTEKGKYVELRCDPISGHTALYWYRQSLGQGPEFLIYFQGTGAADDSGLPNDRFFAVRPEGSVSTLKIQRTERGDSAVYLCASSLSPLEGGTYSNQPQHFGDGTRLSIL.

This rearrangement joins TRBV3-1 (or the pseudogene TRBV3-2) to TRBJ2-7, with TRBD2 matching over 8 bases. Germline CDR1 is LGHDT and CDR2 is YNNKEL (reference sequence). With V trimmed by 1 base and J by 7 bases, 9 bases remained unmatched. This CDR3 comprises 15 residues. The CDR3 region has the DNA TGTGCCAGCAGCCAAGTTGGACTAGCCTCCGGAGAGCAGTACTTC. This gives the protein CASSQVGLASGEQYF.

This chain connects TRBV15 to TRBJ2-3; TRBD2 aligns across 15 bases. V shed 4 bases and J 4 bases; nucleotides not matched to a gene: 6. This CDR3 contains 17 residues. Germline V gene sequence: CDR1 LNHNV, CDR2 YYDKDF (reference sequence). The CDR3, as DNA: TGTGCCACCAGCAAGGATCGGACTAGCGGGGGGGCAGATACGCAGTATTTT. Translated, it gives CATSKDRTSGGADTQYF.

The chain has TRBV5-1 and TRBJ2-3; D might be TRBD1 (7 bases). The CDR3 runs to 15 residues. Trimming took 4 bases from V and 2 from J, leaving 14 bases between them. In germline, CDR1 is SGHRS, CDR2 YFSETQ. The CDR3 nucleotides read TGCGCCAGCAGCCAGGGGGGCCTGAACACAGATACGCAGTATTTT. This translates into CASSQGGLNTDTQYF.

J is TRBJ1-1 and V is TRBV11-3, with D perhaps matching TRBD1 (6 bases). CDR1 SGHNT and CDR2 YENEEA come from the germline V gene. This CDR3 contains 16 residues. V shed 2 bases and J shed 4 bases, with 17 bases lying between them. The CDR3 spells CASSLRLEARGTEAFF. For the CDR3, the DNA is TGTGCCAGCAGCTTACGCCTCGAAGCCAGGGGCACTGAAGCTTTCTTT. The variable domain in full, with the rest retrieved from reference TRBV11-3 and TRBJ1-1, is EAGVVQSPRYKIIEKKQPVAFWCNPISGHNTLYWYLQNLGQGPELLIRYENEEAVDDSQLPKDRFSAERLKGVDSTLKIQPAELGDSAVYLCASSLRLEARGTEAFFGQGTRLTVV.

For this clone: The sample holds other DNA sequences that translate to the same CDR3. The gene calls are TRBV5-1 and TRBJ1-1; unclear D gene. V lost 0 bases and J 0 bases, leaving 6 bases between the germline ends. The CDR3 length is 14 residues. CDR1 is SGHRS, CDR2 YFSETQ, per germline. The DNA of the CDR3 is TGCGCCAGCAGCTTGGCGCAGATGAACACTGAAGCTTTCTTT. Encoded protein: CASSLAQMNTEAFF.

This clone occurred a few times. This chain connects TRBV5-1 to TRBJ1-1; 8 bases line up with TRBD1. Trimming cost V 4 bases and J 3 bases; bases outside gene matches: 8. CDR3 length: 15 residues. Germline V gene sequence: CDR1 SGHRS, CDR2 YFSETQ. CDR3 sequence reads: CASSRTGQVDTEAFF. The DNA of the CDR3 is TGCGCCAGCAGCCGGACGGGACAGGTGGACACTGAAGCTTTCTTT.

This clone was observed a handful of times. CDR3 amino acids: CASSLLGQATNEKLFF. The CDR3 bases are TGCGCCAGCAGCTTACTTGGACAGGCAACTAATGAAAAACTGTTTTTT. The chain employs TRBV5-1 and TRBJ1-4, with 7 bases fitting TRBD1. The CDR3 is 16 residues long. Germline-derived CDR1 and CDR2 are SGHRS and YFSETQ. After removal of 2 bases from V and 0 bases from J, the junction contained 4 bases not matched to a gene. Full variable domain (missing parts from reference TRBV5-1 and TRBJ1-4): KAGVTQTPRYLIKTRGQQVTLSCSPISGHRSVSWYQQTPGQGLQFLFEYFSETQRNKGNFPGRFSGRQFSNSRSEMNVSTLELGDSALYLCASSLLGQATNEKLFFGSGTQLSVL.

The gene calls are TRBV30 and TRBJ1-4; 9 bases are shared with TRBD1. The CDR3 totals 13 residues. Germline V CDR1 and CDR2: GTSNPN, SVGIG (reference sequence). Unmatched junction bases numbered 2, after V lost 4 bases and J lost 5 bases. The CDR3 protein is CAWKGQGNEKLFF. CDR3 DNA sequence: TGTGCCTGGAAGGGACAGGGAAATGAAAAACTGTTTTTT.

This clone was detected once. This chain connects TRBV4-1 to TRBJ1-1, with D perhaps TRBD1 (5 bases). Germline values: CDR1 MGHRA, CDR2 YSYEKL. The CDR3 covers 15 residues. The V gene lost 4 bases and the J gene lost 4 bases, with 16 bases spanning the gap. The chain's CDR3 is CASSLGSTGITEAFF. As DNA, the CDR3 is TGCGCCAGCAGCCTCGGATCCACAGGAATCACTGAAGCTTTCTTT.

The chain employs TRBV19 and TRBJ1-1; D unclear. This CDR3 contains 15 residues. Trimming stripped 5 bases from V and 4 bases from J, with 17 bases between. Germline assignment: CDR1 LNHDA and CDR2 SQIVND (reference sequence). As DNA, the CDR3 is TGTGCCAGTAGTGCCCTACCCTTATCCGCCACTGAAGCTTTCTTT. It is translated as CASSALPLSATEAFF.

The chain employs TRBV4-1 and TRBJ1-2; D is possibly TRBD1 (5 bases). Looked up from germline, CDR1 is MGHRA and CDR2 is YSYEKL. With 1 base removed from V and 5 bases from J, the gap between germline ends came to 14 bases. The length of the CDR3 is 15 residues. The CDR3 bases are TGCGCCAGCAGCCAAGTTCGTGCGGGACCATATGGCTACACCTTC. Protein: CASSQVRAGPYGYTF.

The V call is TRBV1, the J call TRBJ2-6; the DNA was not compared with TRBD2, the D call given in the table. TRBV1 is reported as a pseudogene. The CDR3 consists of 20 residues. CDR3 coding DNA: TGCACCAGCAGCCAAGATCCCCCGGTTCTGCGGGACTCTGGGGCCAACGTCCTGACTTTC. This gives the protein CTSSQDPPVLRDSGANVLTF.

The J gene is TRBJ1-5, the V gene TRBV19; no definite D call. V lost 3 bases and J lost 0, with 12 bases in between. CDR1 is LNHDA, CDR2 SQIVND, per germline (reference sequence). The CDR3 loop spans 16 amino acids. The CDR3 loop is CASSIRVYGSNQPQHF. CDR3 bases: TGTGCCAGTAGTATTCGGGTCTACGGTAGCAATCAGCCCCAGCATTTT.